This T cell receptor (beta chain) is from a study of blood T cell repertoires in COVID-19. Under the authors' procedure: Amplification of reference gene primers was used by the study to estimate nucleated cell counts. Sequenced by immunoSEQ multiplex PCR; TCRdb stores in-frame clones only, minus some. V, J and clone size are taken as reported in that table, and D and trimming were inferred from the DNA itself. The sample has some 230,000 clones; roughly 79% are singletons. CDR3 length: 13 residues. The V and J ends lost 5 bases and 6 bases respectively, with 8 bases between them. Germline CDR1 is SGHTA and CDR2 is FQGNSA. Symptom resolution, clearance, or two negative PCRs marked donors in Cohort 3 as recovered. This clone turned up a few times.

The chain links TRBV7-2 to TRBJ1-6; D is possibly TRBD1 (6 bases). The clonotype comes from a middle-aged man who had recovered from COVID-19. Sequences were obtained from PBMCs or T cells enriched from blood (not recorded which). CDR3 in amino acids: CASSPDSNSPLHF. The CDR3 bases are TGTGCCAGCAGCCCGGACAGTAATTCACCCCTCCACTTT.